This T cell receptor beta chain was recorded in a study of T cells in Graves' hyperthyroidism and ophthalmopathy. Study conclusions and caveats: Ophthalmopathy stood apart from stable hyperthyroidism in a 13 V-J model.

Graves' hyperthyroidism is called stable when ophthalmopathy does not progress within 18 months. Regarding this clonotype: Its specificity is unknown.

V gave up 7 bases and J gave up 7 bases, with 16 bases separating them. In germline, CDR1 is MNHEY, CDR2 SVGAGI. The CDR3 has 14 amino acids. The source material, RNA transcripts, was used to amplify TCR beta CDR3 regions. TCR CDR3 regions were first amplified by RT-PCR with HTBI primers. TCRdb re-analysed the multiplex PCR reads in MiXCR, keeping a single row per CDR3 protein. The repertoire holds hundreds of thousands of distinct CDR3 sequences, with approximately 40% as singletons. This TCR was recovered from a man younger than 35 with Graves' hyperthyroidism. Sequenced material: blood. This chain uses TRBV6-5 with TRBJ1-4, with D perhaps matching TRBD1 (5 bases). CDR3 DNA: TGTGCCAGCACCAACTGGGGCCACGGTGAAAAACTGTTTTTT. Its protein product is CASTNWGHGEKLFF.